The rows below give T cell receptor beta chains drawn from one sample of a study of blood T cells in healthy people across ages. Using its own MiXCR run on the 5' RACE reads, TCRdb lists one record per CDR3 protein. The profile shows about 640,000 distinct CDR3 sequences, around 41% of them singletons. The sequenced material came from blood. The receptors here all came from an elderly man in good health. Each CDR3 is given with its conserved first and last residue. A D gene is named only where the DNA matches it firmly. Size is stated for part of the rows, as once, few or many counts, or as a class when the clone is expanded.

TRBD1	TRBV20-1	TRBJ2-1	few	TGCAGTGCTAGAGATACGGGACAGGGGAAATACAATGAGCAGTTCTTC	CSARDTGQGKYNEQFF
TRBD2	TRBV20-1	TRBJ2-1	NA	TGCAGTGCTAGACTCTCCCTAGGATCTAGCGGGAGCTACAATGAGCAGTTCTTC	CSARLSLGSSGSYNEQFF
TRBD1	TRBV7-4	TRBJ2-7	many	TGTGCCAGCAGCTCTAAATCCGGGACAGGGAACCCCAAATACGAGCAGTACTTC	CASSSKSGTGNPKYEQYF
TRBD2	TRBV20-1	TRBJ2-3	NA	TGCAGTGGCGAGGCGGGGGGGCCCACAGATACGCAGTATTTT	CSGEAGGPTDTQYF
TRBD2	TRBV14	TRBJ2-3	many	TGTGCCAGCAGCCTCCGGACTAGCGGAAGCACAGATACGCAGTATTTT	CASSLRTSGSTDTQYF
TRBD1	TRBV29-1	TRBJ2-2	NA	TGCAGCGTTGTCCGGACAAATAGGACAGGGGGCCCCGGGGAGCTGTTTTTT	CSVVRTNRTGGPGELFF
NA	TRBV6-2/TRBV6-3	TRBJ2-7	NA	TGTGCCAGCAGTTACTTGGGGGCGCGGGGGACCAGCTCCTACAATGAGCAGTACTTC	CASSYLGARGTSSYNEQYF
NA	TRBV15	TRBJ2-7	NA	TGTGCCACCAGCAGAGATTTGCACAATGAGCAGTACTTC	CATSRDLHNEQYF
NA	TRBV7-9	TRBJ1-5	few	TGTGCCAGCAGCCCGGACAGTTACAATCAGCCCCAGCATTTT	CASSPDSYNQPQHF
TRBD2	TRBV7-9	TRBJ2-1	few	TGTGCCAGCAGTCAAGTCCCTAGCGGGGTCTACAATGAGCAGTTCTTC	CASSQVPSGVYNEQFF
TRBD1	TRBV5-1	TRBJ2-3	NA	TGCGCCAGCAGCCTGCCGGGACAGAGCACAGATACGCAGTATTTT	CASSLPGQSTDTQYF
NA	TRBV6-5	TRBJ1-1	NA	TGTGCCAGCAGTTTCATGCGGGGGGCGGCTGAAGCTTTCTTT	CASSFMRGAAEAFF
TRBD1	TRBV5-6	TRBJ1-5	few	TGTGCCAGTAGCTCAACGACGACAGGGCAGCCCCAGCATTTT	CASSSTTTGQPQHF
NA	TRBV4-1	TRBJ2-1	NA	TGCGCCAGCAGCCAAGGGGCAGGGAGTGGAAATGAGCAGTTCTTC	CASSQGAGSGNEQFF
TRBD1	TRBV27	TRBJ2-2	NA	TGTGCCAGCAGTCCATGGACAGGGTCGAACACCGGGGAGCTGTTTTTT	CASSPWTGSNTGELFF
NA	TRBV6-2/TRBV6-3	TRBJ1-2	few	TGTGCCAGCTACGGGCTTATTGGTGGCTACACCTTC	CASYGLIGGYTF
TRBD2	TRBV24-1	TRBJ2-5	many	TGTGCCACCAGTGACCCGGGAGGGGGAGAGACCCAGTACTTC	CATSDPGGGETQYF
TRBD1	TRBV6-1	TRBJ1-1	many	TGTGCCAGCAGTGCGGCAGGGGGGATCACTGAAGCTTTCTTT	CASSAAGGITEAFF
TRBD2	TRBV9	TRBJ2-1	few	TGTGCCAGCAGCAGAGGGGCGGGAGGGTCCTACAATGAGCAGTTCTTC	CASSRGAGGSYNEQFF
TRBD2	TRBV6-5	TRBJ2-1	NA	TGTGCCAGCAGTCACGCCCGGCTAGCGGGAACCTACAATGAGCAGTTCTTC	CASSHARLAGTYNEQFF
NA	TRBV20-1	TRBJ2-2	NA	TGCAGTGCTAGGGGGGGCTTTGTCGCGAACACCGGGGAGCTGTTTTTT	CSARGGFVANTGELFF
NA	TRBV29-1	TRBJ2-1	NA	TGCAGCGCCTCCCGGGCACCCCAGGAACATGAGCAGTTCTTC	CSASRAPQEHEQFF
TRBD2	TRBV10-2	TRBJ2-3	NA	TGCGCCAGCTGGACTAGCGGGAGCTTAAGCCCAGATACGCAGTATTTT	CASWTSGSLSPDTQYF
NA	TRBV20-1	TRBJ1-2	few	TGCAGTGCCGGAGTAGGGGGGCGCGTAAATGGCTACACCTTC	CSAGVGGRVNGYTF